Below, 9 T cell receptor beta chains from the same sample are listed, as sequenced in a study of vaccination effects on CD4 cells after COVID-19. These TCRs' antigens remain unknown. Assay used: immunoSEQ multiplex PCR; TCRdb lists only in-frame clones, some missing. The sample holds tens of thousands of clones, 76% seen once. With the ViraFEST assay, the study expanded antigen-specific CD4+ T cells using viral peptide pools, then sequenced them. When ten to eleven days of culture had elapsed, CD4+ T cells were isolated. Vaccinated participants had no history of SARS-CoV-2 infection and tested negative for nucleocapsid antibodies. Sequenced material: CD4+ T cells from PBMCs cultured with HCoV-NL63 spike peptides, taken before COVID-19 vaccination. Receptors originate from a human donor who received a COVID-19 vaccine.

The chain combines TRBV6-5 with TRBJ1-6, with D uncertain. Germline V gives CDR1 MNHEY, CDR2 SVGAGI. V lost 0 bases, J lost 11 bases, and 8 bases lay in between. The CDR3 runs 13 residues. The CDR3 reads CASSYSVKTPLHF. The DNA of the CDR3 is TGTGCCAGCAGTTACTCAGTCAAGACACCCCTCCACTTT.

This clone was counted a single time. The V and J genes are TRBV20-1 and TRBJ2-3, with TRBD2 matching over 13 bases. Unmatched junction bases numbered 5, after V lost 3 bases and J lost 2 bases. The CDR3 is 16 amino acids. The V gene's germline CDR1 is DFQATT and CDR2 SNEGSKA (reference sequence). The CDR3, as DNA: TGCAGTGCTAGTGGACTAGCGGGGGTGCACACAGATACGCAGTATTTT. Residues: CSASGLAGVHTDTQYF.

The CDR3 protein is CASSSRTSGGAGETQYF. The CDR3 coding sequence is TGTGCCAGCTCATCCAGGACTAGCGGGGGGGCCGGGGAGACCCAGTACTTC. The genes are TRBV18 and TRBJ2-5; 15 bases agree with TRBD2. Losses at the gene ends were 5 bases for V and 5 bases for J; bases not matched to a gene: 9. Per germline, CDR1 KGHSH and CDR2 LQKENI. There are 17 residues in the CDR3.

The gene calls are TRBV29-1 and TRBJ2-5; D is ambiguous. CDR3 length equals 14 residues. V lost 4 bases and J lost 1, with 13 bases in between. Germline V CDR1 and CDR2: SQVTM, ANQGSEA. CDR3 bases: TGCAGCGTTGTTGTGGACCGACGCCAAGAGACCCAGTACTTC. This translates into CSVVVDRRQETQYF.

The V and J genes are TRBV5-1 and TRBJ2-1, with 14 nucleotides matching TRBD2. J lost 8 bases, V lost 1 base, and 5 bases had no gene match. The germline CDR1 and CDR2 sequences are SGHRS and YFSETQ. The CDR3 contains 16 residues. The CDR3 coding sequence is TGCGCCAGCAGCTTGCCTGGGGGACTAGCGGGGGATGAGCAGTTCTTC. Its protein product is CASSLPGGLAGDEQFF.

V and J are TRBV7-2 and TRBJ2-7, with D possibly matching TRBD1 (6 bases). This CDR3 comprises 13 residues. Germline CDR1 and CDR2: SGHTA and FQGNSA. Trimming took 1 base from V and 4 from J, leaving 8 bases between them. Written as DNA, the CDR3 is TGTGCCAGCAGCTTAGACAGGGTGTACGAGCAGTACGTC. Residues: CASSLDRVYEQYV.

The J gene is TRBJ2-1, the V gene TRBV18, with 8 bases fitting TRBD1. J gave up 0 bases and V 6 bases, and 7 bases lay outside the gene matches. CDR1 is KGHSH and CDR2 is LQKENI in the germline V gene. This CDR3 comprises 16 residues. The CDR3 loop is CASSRGQVSSYNEQFF. CDR3 bases: TGTGCCAGCTCGCGGGGACAGGTCAGCTCCTACAATGAGCAGTTCTTC.

This rearrangement joins TRBV20-1 to TRBJ1-6; D call uncertain. Deletions cut 3 bases from V and 18 bases from J, with 12 bases between. Per germline, CDR1 DFQATT and CDR2 SNEGSKA (reference sequence). This CDR3 comprises 10 residues. This CDR3 is CSASRASPHF. The CDR3 DNA follows: TGCAGTGCTAGTAGGGCCAGTCCCCACTTT.

The rearrangement joins TRBV6-2 or TRBV6-3 to TRBJ1-4; 11 positions agree with TRBD1. This CDR3 comprises 15 residues. Germline V lookup: CDR1 MNHEY, CDR2 SVGEGT. Trimming took 2 bases from V and 8 from J; bases not matched to a gene: 4. In nucleotides, the CDR3 is TGTGCCAGCAGTTACCCGGGACAGGGGGAGGAAAAACTGTTTTTT. This sequence encodes CASSYPGQGEEKLFF.